A single sample gave rise to the 3 T cell receptor beta chains below, sequenced in a study of T cells after yellow fever vaccination. MiXCR, run by TCRdb on the 5' RACE reads, gives a single entry per CDR3 protein. The table lists roughly 340,000 distinct CDR3 sequences, 8% to 10% of them singletons. The input for sequencing was PBMCs, taken on the day of the first yellow fever vaccination. The receptors come from a man younger than 35 who received the YFV17D yellow fever vaccine.

The chain uses TRBV11-2 and TRBJ2-4; the D gene is possibly TRBD1 (5 bases). V dropped 2 bases and J dropped 0 bases, with 20 bases sitting between them. The CDR3 is 19 amino acids. Germline V CDR1 and CDR2: SGHAT, FQNNGV. The CDR3 DNA is TGTGCCAGCAGCTTAAATCGCTTAAGGGGAACCCTAGCCAAAAACATTCAGTACTTC. Its protein is CASSLNRLRGTLAKNIQYF.

The rearrangement links TRBV29-1 to TRBJ2-3, with 7 bases lining up with TRBD1. The CDR3 sequence is 16 residues long. Germline CDR1 and CDR2: SQVTM and ANQGSEA. V was pared by 5 bases and J by 4 bases, with 15 bases of the junction left unmatched. CDR3 in amino acids: CSVRFGTVGLSDTQYF. CDR3 nucleotide sequence: TGCAGCGTTCGGTTTGGGACAGTCGGACTTTCAGATACGCAGTATTTT.

V and J are TRBV27 and TRBJ1-6, with D uncertain. The germline CDR1 and CDR2 sequences are MNHEY and SMNVEV (reference sequence). V was pared by 0 bases and J by 0 bases, with 12 bases between. This CDR3 comprises 18 residues. As DNA, the CDR3 is TGTGCCAGCAGTTTATCCGTCGACTCAAGCTCCTATAATTCACCCCTCCACTTT. This sequence encodes CASSLSVDSSSYNSPLHF.